Following are 8 T cell receptor beta chains from one sample sequenced in a study of blood T cell repertoires in COVID-19. The method was immunoSEQ multiplex PCR; TCRdb's version includes in-frame clones alone and lacks a portion of them. Here the sample spans 35,000 to 50,000 clones, about nine tenths being singletons. Sequenced sample: peripheral blood. The source of these receptors is a woman older than 75 with active COVID-19.

The V and J genes are TRBV5-8 and TRBJ1-2, with a weak D call TRBD1 (5 bases). In germline, CDR1 is SGHTS, CDR2 YDEGEE. The V end was cut by 1 base, the J end by 0 bases, with 10 bases between. This CDR3 contains 15 residues. The CDR3 bases are TGTGCCAGCAGCTTGATTCGGGGGGCTAACTATGGCTACACCTTC. It translates to CASSLIRGANYGYTF.

The chain is built from TRBV19 and TRBJ1-2, with 9 bases matching TRBD1. The CDR3 sequence is 13 residues long. Germline CDR1 is LNHDA and CDR2 is SQIVND (reference sequence). V shed 6 bases, J shed 8 bases, and the junction held 7 bases outside the gene matches. In DNA form, the CDR3 reads TGTGCCAGTAGCGCCGGGACAGGGAACGGCTACACCTTC. The encoded protein is CASSAGTGNGYTF. Complete variable domain (other parts from reference TRBV19 and TRBJ1-2): DGGITQSPKYLFRKEGQNVTLSCEQNLNHDAMYWYRQDPGQGLRLIYYSQIVNDFQKGDIAEGYSVSREKKESFPLTVTSAQKNPTAFYLCASSAGTGNGYTFGSGTRLTVV.

This clone was seen once. V gene TRBV3-1 (or the pseudogene TRBV3-2) combines with J gene TRBJ2-3, with 10 bases matching TRBD1. Germline V gene data show CDR1 as LGHDT and CDR2 as YNNKEL (reference sequence). Trimming took 4 bases from V and 10 from J; bases not matched to a gene: 2. The CDR3 spans 12 residues. CDR3 DNA sequence: TGTGCCAGCAGCCGTGGGACAGGGGCGCAGTATTTT. This encodes CASSRGTGAQYF.

This chain joins TRBV27 and TRBJ2-1; TRBD1 matches 7 bases. Trimming removed 10 bases from V and 1 base from J; junction bases left unmatched: 7. The length of the CDR3 is 14 residues. Germline CDR1 and CDR2: MNHEY and SMNVEV (reference sequence). Here the CDR3 reads CATIPGQSYNEQFF. CDR3 DNA sequence: TGTGCCACCATACCGGGACAGTCCTACAATGAGCAGTTCTTC.

This clone was detected a few times. This chain joins TRBV19 and TRBJ1-1; a weak D match, TRBD1 (6 bases). Per the germline V gene, CDR1 is LNHDA and CDR2 is SQIVND (reference sequence). Trimming stripped 4 bases from V and 5 bases from J, with 23 bases between. The CDR3 is 17 amino acids. The CDR3 DNA follows: TGTGCCAGTAGTACCCCGGGGGGGCGGGGCGCGGGGACTGAAGCTTTCTTT. Translated, it gives CASSTPGGRGAGTEAFF.

This sequence joins TRBV10-3 and TRBJ2-7; maybe TRBD1 (6 bases). Between the trimmed V and J ends, which lost 7 bases and 1 base, there was a span of 11 bases. The CDR3 is 13 amino acids. Looked up from germline, CDR1 is ENHRY and CDR2 is SYGVKD. CDR3 residues: CAITSQGSYEQYF. CDR3 nucleotides: TGTGCCATCACTAGCCAGGGGTCCTACGAGCAGTACTTC.

The gene calls are TRBV15 and TRBJ1-4; possibly TRBD1 for D (6 bases). From germline, CDR1 is LNHNV and CDR2 YYDKDF (reference sequence). This CDR3 is built from 17 residues. The V and J ends lost 7 bases and 3 bases respectively, with 21 bases between them. The CDR3 DNA follows: TGTGCCACCACCCCGCGCGGGGGGCGCTACCCTAATGAAAAACTGTTTTTT. It specifies CATTPRGGRYPNEKLFF.

This clone has a single count. This rearrangement joins TRBV7-2 to TRBJ2-5; 9 positions agree with TRBD1. The CDR3 runs 14 residues. The ends lost 5 bases at V and 5 bases at J; junction bases unmatched: 6. Looked up from germline, CDR1 is SGHTA and CDR2 is FQGNSA. DNA of the CDR3: TGTGCCAGCAGCACTTACAGGGGGCCCGAGACCCAGTACTTC. Its translation is CASSTYRGPETQYF.